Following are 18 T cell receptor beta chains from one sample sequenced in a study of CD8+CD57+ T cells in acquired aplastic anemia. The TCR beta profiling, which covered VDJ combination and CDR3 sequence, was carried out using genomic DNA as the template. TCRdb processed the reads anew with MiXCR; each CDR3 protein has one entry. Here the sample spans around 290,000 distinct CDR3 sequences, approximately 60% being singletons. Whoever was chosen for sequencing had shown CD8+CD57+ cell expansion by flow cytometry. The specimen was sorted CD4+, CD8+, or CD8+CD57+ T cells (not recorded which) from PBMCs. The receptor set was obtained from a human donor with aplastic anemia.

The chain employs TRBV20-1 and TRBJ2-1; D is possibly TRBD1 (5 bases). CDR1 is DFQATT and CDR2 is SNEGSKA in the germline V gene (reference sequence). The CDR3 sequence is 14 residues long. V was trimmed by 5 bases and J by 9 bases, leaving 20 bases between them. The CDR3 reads CSADEPGSFGEQFF. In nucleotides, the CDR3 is TGCAGTGCTGATGAGCCAGGGTCTTTCGGTGAGCAGTTCTTC.

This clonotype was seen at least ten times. The CDR3 DNA follows: TGCAGTGCTAGTGGGAGCGGGGGGGGGGCGGAGACCCAGTACTTC. Its protein is CSASGSGGGAETQYF. The genes are TRBV20-1 and TRBJ2-5, with TRBD2 identical over 10 bases. The germline gives CDR1 DFQATT, CDR2 SNEGSKA (reference sequence). J gave up 5 bases and V 3 bases, and 9 bases lay outside the gene matches. This CDR3 has 15 amino acids.

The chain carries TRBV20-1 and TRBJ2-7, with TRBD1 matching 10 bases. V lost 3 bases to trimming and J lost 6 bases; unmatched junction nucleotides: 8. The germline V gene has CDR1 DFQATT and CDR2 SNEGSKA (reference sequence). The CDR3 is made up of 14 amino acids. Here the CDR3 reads CSARAGQGIVEQYF. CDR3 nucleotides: TGCAGTGCTAGGGCGGGACAGGGGATAGTCGAGCAGTACTTC.

The CDR3 DNA is TGTGCCAGTAGTATGAGACAGGCATACGAGCAGTACTTC. Translating it yields CASSMRQAYEQYF. This chain connects TRBV19 to TRBJ2-7, with a possible D match to TRBD1 (6 bases). Trimming took off 3 bases at V and 4 bases at J, with 10 bases between the two ends. Germline-derived CDR1 and CDR2 are LNHDA and SQIVND (reference sequence). The CDR3 runs to 13 residues.

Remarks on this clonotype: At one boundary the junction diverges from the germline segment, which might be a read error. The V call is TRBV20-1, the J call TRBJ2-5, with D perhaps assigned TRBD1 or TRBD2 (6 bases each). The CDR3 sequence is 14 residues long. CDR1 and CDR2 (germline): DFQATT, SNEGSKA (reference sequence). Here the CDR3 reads CSARGGQGWETQYF. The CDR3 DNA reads TGCAGTGCCAGAGGGGGGCAGGGTTGGGAGACCCAGTACTTC.

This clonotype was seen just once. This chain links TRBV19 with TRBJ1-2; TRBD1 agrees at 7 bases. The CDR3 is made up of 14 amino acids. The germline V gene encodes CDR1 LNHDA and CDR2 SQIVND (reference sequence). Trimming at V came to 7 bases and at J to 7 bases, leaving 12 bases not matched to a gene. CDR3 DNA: TGTGCCAGTACCACCGTGACAGGGCTCTTTGGCTACACCTTC. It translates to CASTTVTGLFGYTF.

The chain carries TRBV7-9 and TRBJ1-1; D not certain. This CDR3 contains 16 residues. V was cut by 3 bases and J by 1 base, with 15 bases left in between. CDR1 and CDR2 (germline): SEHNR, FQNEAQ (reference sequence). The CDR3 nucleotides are TGTGCCAGCAGCTTGGAGTCCTGGCGGTCGAACACTGAAGCTTTCTTT. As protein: CASSLESWRSNTEAFF.

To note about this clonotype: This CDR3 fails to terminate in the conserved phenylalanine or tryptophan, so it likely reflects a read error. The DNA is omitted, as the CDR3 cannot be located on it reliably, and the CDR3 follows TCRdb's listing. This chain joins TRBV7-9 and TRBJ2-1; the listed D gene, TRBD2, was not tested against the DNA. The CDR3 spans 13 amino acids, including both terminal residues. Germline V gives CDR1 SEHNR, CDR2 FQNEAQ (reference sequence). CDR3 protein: CASSQDGGLAGTN.

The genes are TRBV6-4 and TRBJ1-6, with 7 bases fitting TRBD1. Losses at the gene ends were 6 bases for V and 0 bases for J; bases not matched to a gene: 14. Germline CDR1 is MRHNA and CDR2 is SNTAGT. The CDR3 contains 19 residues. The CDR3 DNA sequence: TGTGCCAGCAGCGAGCCAAAGAGGGGGCTGAGCTCCTATAATTCACCCCTCCACTTT. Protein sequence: CASSEPKRGLSSYNSPLHF.

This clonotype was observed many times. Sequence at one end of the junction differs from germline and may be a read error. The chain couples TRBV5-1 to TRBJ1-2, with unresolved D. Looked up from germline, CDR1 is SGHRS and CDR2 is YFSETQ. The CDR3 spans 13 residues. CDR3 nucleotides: TGCGCCAGCAGATTGGCGGCAGAGTATGGCTACACCTTC. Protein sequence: CASRLAAEYGYTF.

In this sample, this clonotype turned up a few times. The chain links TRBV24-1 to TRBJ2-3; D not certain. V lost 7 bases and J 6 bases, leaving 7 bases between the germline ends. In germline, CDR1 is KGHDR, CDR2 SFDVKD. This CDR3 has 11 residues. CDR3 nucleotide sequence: TGTGCCACCAGCATGGTGGATACGCAGTATTTT. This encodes CATSMVDTQYF.

DNA of the CDR3: TGTGCCAGCAGCCCAGGCGGGGGGGAAGCTTTCTTT. Its protein product is CASSPGGGEAFF. V is TRBV7-6 and J is TRBJ1-1, with D perhaps TRBD1 (5 bases). Trimming removed 5 bases at V and 8 bases at J, with 12 bases between. Germline CDR1 and CDR2: SGHVS and FNYEAQ. The CDR3 contains 12 residues.

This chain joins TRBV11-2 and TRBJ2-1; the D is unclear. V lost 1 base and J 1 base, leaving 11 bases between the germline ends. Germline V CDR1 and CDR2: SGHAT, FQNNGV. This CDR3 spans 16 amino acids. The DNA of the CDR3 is TGTGCCAGCAGCTTAGTGGGTAGATGGTCCTACAATGAGCAGTTCTTC. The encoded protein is CASSLVGRWSYNEQFF.

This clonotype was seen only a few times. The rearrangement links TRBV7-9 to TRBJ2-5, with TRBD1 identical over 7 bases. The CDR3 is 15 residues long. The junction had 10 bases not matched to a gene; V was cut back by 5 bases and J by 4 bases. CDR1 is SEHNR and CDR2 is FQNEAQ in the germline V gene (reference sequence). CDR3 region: CASSPRQGLVETQYF. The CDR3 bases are TGTGCCAGCAGCCCCCGACAGGGTTTAGTAGAGACCCAGTACTTC.

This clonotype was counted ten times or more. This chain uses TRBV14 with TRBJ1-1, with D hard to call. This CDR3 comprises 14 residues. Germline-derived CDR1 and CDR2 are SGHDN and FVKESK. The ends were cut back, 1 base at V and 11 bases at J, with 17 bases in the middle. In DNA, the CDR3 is TGTGCCAGCAGCCAAGTCGGGTCGCCTAATCGGGCTTTCTTT. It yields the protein CASSQVGSPNRAFF.

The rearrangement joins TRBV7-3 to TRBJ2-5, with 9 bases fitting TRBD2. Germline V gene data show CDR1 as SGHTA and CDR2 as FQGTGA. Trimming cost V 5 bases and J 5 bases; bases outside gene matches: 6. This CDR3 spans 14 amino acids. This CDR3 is CASSRVAGEETQYF. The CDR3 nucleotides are TGTGCCAGCAGCCGGGTAGCGGGAGAGGAGACCCAGTACTTC. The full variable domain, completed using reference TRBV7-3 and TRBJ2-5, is GAGVSQTPSNKVTEKGKYVELRCDPISGHTALYWYRQSLGQGPEFLIYFQGTGAADDSGLPNDRFFAVRPEGSVSTLKIQRTERGDSAVYLCASSRVAGEETQYFGPGTRLLVL.

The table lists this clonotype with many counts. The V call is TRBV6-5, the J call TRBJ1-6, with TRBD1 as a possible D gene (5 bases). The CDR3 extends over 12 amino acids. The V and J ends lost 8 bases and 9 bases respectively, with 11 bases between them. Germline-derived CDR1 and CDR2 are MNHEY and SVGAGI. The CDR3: CASWAGTSPLHF. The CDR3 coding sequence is TGTGCCAGCTGGGCAGGGACTTCACCCCTCCACTTT.

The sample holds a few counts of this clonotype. The CDR3 nucleotides are TGCAGCGTTAGGGCCGACACTGAAGCTTTCTTT. It specifies CSVRADTEAFF. The rearrangement joins TRBV29-1 to TRBJ1-1; no firm D call. The CDR3 is 11 residues long. Germline V lookup: CDR1 SQVTM, CDR2 ANQGSEA. The ends were cut back, 5 bases at V and 3 bases at J, with 7 bases in the middle.